This paragraph covers one T cell receptor beta chain sequence. What it recognizes is unknown. CDR1 SQVTM and CDR2 ANQGSEA come from the germline V gene. This CDR3 is built from 13 residues. The data were obtained in a study of cytomegalovirus exposure and HLA in healthy donors. Whole-study findings and limits: Common viral pathogens were later found to be apparently linked to several of the most significant clusters. Most subjects' HLA-A and HLA-B alleles were reportedly predicted from TCR beta sequences.

PCR primers comprised 60 Vbeta and 13 Jbeta primers. In the original workflow: There were around 77 million unique TCR beta chains by a later count, and approximately 11 million of them were shared. Sequencing was performed with immunoSEQ multiplex PCR; in TCRdb, only in-frame clones are kept and a portion is missing. For V, J and clone size, that table is used; D and trimming come from the DNA. Recorded here are over 80,000 clones; the top ten clones represent about 5.5%. Input material: PBMCs. This rearrangement joins TRBV29-1 to TRBJ2-5; a possible D gene is TRBD2 (5 bases). The J call may be in error: the DNA end matches TRBJ2-7 better. This sequence originates from a girl aged 5-17 years in good health and CMV-seropositive. CDR3 sequence reads: CSVAHMTAGEQYF. The DNA for the CDR3 is TGCAGCGTTGCCCACATGACGGCGGGCGAGCAGTACTTC.